These 9 T cell receptor delta chains were all obtained from the same sample, sequenced in a study of gamma-delta chains in newborns, infants, children. TCRdb fed the reads to CATT. The sample yields about 780 delta-chain clones, over 0.8% seen once. What was sequenced was blood. The receptors were gathered from a child in good health.

For this clone: TCRdb assigns this DNA the protein of a much larger clone, which departs from its translation at residue 9; this likely reflects a read error, and the protein shown comes from translating the DNA. V usage is TRDV2 and J usage is TRDJ3; 8 bases map to TRDD3. Germline V gene sequence: CDR1 GEAIGNYY, CDR2 EKD. The junction had 13 bases not matched to a gene; V was cut back by 2 bases and J by 2 bases. This CDR3 comprises 20 residues. Written as DNA, the CDR3 is TGTGCCTGTGACATCTTACTGGGGGGTACGCGGGCCTGGGACACCCGACAGATGTTTTTC. Its translation is CACDILLGGTRAWDTRQMFF.

Sample share makes this clone medium-sized. Since a much larger clone is just one base distant, this may be a read error. The same CDR3 also results from other DNA sequences found in this sample. CDR3 coding DNA: TGTGCCTGTGACACGGGGGATCACTGGGGGTACACCGATAAACTCATCTTT. Protein product: CACDTGDHWGYTDKLIF. V and J are TRDV2 and TRDJ1; TRDD3 agrees at 8 bases. This CDR3 has 17 residues. Germline trimming cut 1 base from V and 0 bases from J; bases unmatched to any gene: 9. The germline V gene encodes CDR1 GEAIGNYY and CDR2 EKD.

V gene TRDV2 combines with J gene TRDJ1, with 9 nucleotides matching TRDD3. Germline V gene sequence: CDR1 GEAIGNYY, CDR2 EKD. The CDR3 length is 19 residues. J gave up 0 bases and V 0 bases, and 13 bases lay outside the gene matches. This CDR3 reads CACDTAHWGNPQYTDKLIF. In DNA, the CDR3 is TGTGCCTGTGACACCGCGCACTGGGGGAACCCCCAGTACACCGATAAACTCATCTTT.

About this clone itself: This DNA's translation and the protein TCRdb lists, from a much larger clone, do not match at residue 9, likely due to a read error; the protein shown is translated from the DNA. The chain couples TRDV2 to TRDJ1, with 10 bases identical to TRDD3. The CDR3 is 19 amino acids. The germline CDR1 and CDR2 sequences are GEAIGNYY and EKD. The junction had 17 bases not matched to a gene; V was cut back by 0 bases and J by 5 bases. The CDR3 DNA reads TGTGCCTGTGACACCGTCCCTACAAGTACTGGGGGATCATCGGATAAACTCATCTTT. Translating it yields CACDTVPTSTGGSSDKLIF.

This clone was seen only a few times. The protein in TCRdb stems from a much larger clone and differs at residue 11 from this DNA's translation, likely a read error; here the protein is translated from the DNA. The V gene is TRDV1, the J gene TRDJ1; the D gene is possibly TRDD3 (5 bases). The CDR3 has 16 amino acids. V lost 0 bases and J lost 3, with 14 bases in between. From germline, CDR1 is TSWWSYY and CDR2 QGS. This CDR3 is CALGELPLGYADKLIF. DNA for the CDR3: TGTGCTCTTGGGGAACTACCGTTGGGGTACGCCGATAAACTCATCTTT.

This clone has just a few counts. The protein given by TCRdb reflects a much larger clone and differs at residue 7 from this DNA's translation, likely from a read error; the protein shown is the DNA's translation. This chain uses TRDV2 with TRDJ1; D is perhaps TRDD3 (6 bases). This CDR3 spans 18 amino acids. The germline gives CDR1 GEAIGNYY, CDR2 EKD. Trimming took 3 bases from V and 1 from J, leaving 23 bases between them. The DNA of the CDR3 is TGTGCCTGTGACCTACTGAGGGATATCAGGGAGGGCACCGATAAACTCATCTTT. It translates to CACDLLRDIREGTDKLIF.

About this clone itself: A single base separates this from a much larger clone, so it may be a read error. This chain joins TRDV1 and TRDJ1; 9 nucleotides match TRDD3. The CDR3 runs to 20 residues. CDR1 and CDR2 from the germline V gene are TSWWSYY and QGS. The DNA of the CDR3 is TGTGCGATTTCCTCAACTCGAGGACTGGGGGACCCGGAGGAGACCGATAAACTCATCTTT. Amino acid sequence: CAISSTRGLGDPEETDKLIF.

Regarding this clone: The protein TCRdb lists belongs to a much larger clone and differs from this DNA's translation at residue 18, which points to a read error; the protein shown is made from the DNA. The rearrangement links TRDV2 to TRDJ3, with D possibly being TRDD3 (5 bases). The CDR3 is 20 residues long. The germline V gene encodes CDR1 GEAIGNYY and CDR2 EKD. CDR3 nucleotides: TGTGCCTGTGACACCTTGAAGCGGATTCCAAGCTCCTGGGACACCCGACAGACGTTTTTC. Amino acid sequence: CACDTLKRIPSSWDTRQTFF.

Comments on this clone: TCRdb lists the protein of a much larger clone for this DNA, which differs at residue 15, so this is likely a read error; the protein given here is translated from the DNA itself. The chain uses TRDV1 and TRDJ3; the match to TRDD3 covers 11 bases. The CDR3 totals 23 residues. The junction had 14 bases not matched to a gene; V was cut back by 1 base and J by 0 bases. The germline gives CDR1 TSWWSYY, CDR2 QGS. CDR3 sequence reads: CALGERASSVLGDISWDTRQMFF. In nucleotides, the CDR3 is TGTGCTCTTGGGGAACGGGCTTCCTCCGTACTGGGGGATATCTCCTGGGACACCCGACAGATGTTTTTC.